The 12 T cell receptor beta chains given below trace back to one sample, sequenced in a study of cytomegalovirus exposure and HLA in healthy donors. The PCR ran on 60 Vbeta and 13 Jbeta primers. Repertoires were generated with immunoSEQ multiplex PCR, while TCRdb's copy carries only in-frame clones and drops some. The sample has roughly 180,000 clones, roughly 84% seen once. What was sequenced was PBMCs. These receptors were taken from a boy between 5 and 17 years old in good health and CMV-seronegative.

The chain links TRBV6-5 to TRBJ1-1; no clear D gene. Trimming took 4 bases from V and 8 from J, leaving 8 bases between them. The CDR3 runs to 11 residues. Germline V gene sequence: CDR1 MNHEY, CDR2 SVGAGI. CDR3 bases: TGTGCCAGCAGTTCCCCTTCCGAAGCTTTCTTT. It specifies CASSSPSEAFF.

CDR3 region: CASSQEGGQYNSPLHF. CDR3 DNA: TGCGCCAGCAGCCAAGAGGGGGGACAGTATAATTCACCCCTCCACTTT. The rearrangement uses TRBV4-3 and TRBJ1-6; TRBD1 aligns across 7 bases. CDR1 is LGHNA, CDR2 YSLEER, per germline. This CDR3 region has 16 residues. The ends lost 0 bases at V and 4 bases at J; junction bases unmatched: 3.

The CDR3: CASREPPREDGYTF. As DNA, the CDR3 is TGTGCCAGCAGGGAACCCCCCAGGGAAGATGGCTACACCTTC. The chain carries TRBV6-1 and TRBJ1-2; TRBD1 might be the D (5 bases). CDR1 MNHNS and CDR2 SASEGT come from the germline V gene. Trimming removed 6 bases at V and 6 bases at J, with 17 bases between. The CDR3 sequence is 14 residues long.

This clone has just a few counts. The chain uses TRBV29-1 and TRBJ1-2; D call uncertain. Trimming pared 4 bases from V and 8 bases from J, leaving 11 bases between. The CDR3 consists of 11 residues. The germline V gene encodes CDR1 SQVTM and CDR2 ANQGSEA. The CDR3 region is CSVGGLQGYTF. The CDR3 DNA reads TGCAGCGTTGGAGGGCTCCAGGGCTACACCTTC.

This clone came up once. The chain has TRBV30 and TRBJ2-4, with no clear D. The V gene's germline CDR1 is GTSNPN and CDR2 SVGIG (reference sequence). Between the trimmed V and J ends, which lost 5 bases and 0 bases, there was a span of 8 bases. This CDR3 is 13 amino acids long. The chain's CDR3 is CAWERLAKNIQYF. The CDR3 DNA reads as TGTGCCTGGGAACGACTAGCCAAAAACATTCAGTACTTC.

The chain recombines TRBV11-3 with TRBJ2-5; D ambiguous. The CDR3 is 12 residues long. V lost 5 bases and J lost 7, with 11 bases in between. Germline CDR1 is SGHNT and CDR2 is YENEEA. CDR3 protein: CASSRSAGTQYF. The DNA of the CDR3 is TGTGCCAGCAGCCGGTCCGCCGGGACCCAGTACTTC.

The J gene is TRBJ2-1, the V gene TRBV7-2; D unresolved. Germline values: CDR1 SGHTA, CDR2 FQGNSA. Trimming removed 4 bases at V and 8 bases at J, with 12 bases between. CDR3 length equals 13 residues. In DNA form, the CDR3 reads TGTGCCAGCAGCTCCCGTCGTCTAGATGAGCAGTTCTTC. Its translation: CASSSRRLDEQFF.

The chain has TRBV4-3 and TRBJ1-2; perhaps TRBD1 as D (6 bases). Per germline, CDR1 LGHNA and CDR2 YSLEER. The CDR3 is made up of 17 amino acids. V was shortened by 0 bases and J by 4 bases, with 18 bases between the two germline ends. The CDR3 DNA follows: TGCGCCAGCAGCCAAGATTTAGGACAGTACTCTTCCTATGGCTACACCTTC. As protein: CASSQDLGQYSSYGYTF.

This clone was found once. This chain uses TRBV11-3 with TRBJ1-1, with D uncertain. Trimming removed 0 bases at V and 5 bases at J, with 7 bases between. The CDR3 length is 13 residues. Germline V lookup: CDR1 SGHNT, CDR2 YENEEA. This CDR3 is CASSLDPVTEAFF. The CDR3 DNA is TGTGCCAGCAGCTTAGATCCTGTGACTGAAGCTTTCTTT.

V and J are TRBV6-6 and TRBJ2-7; TRBD1 matches at 9 bases. Germline assignment: CDR1 MNHNY and CDR2 SVGAGI (reference sequence). V gave up 4 bases and J gave up 5 bases; unmatched junction bases: 9. The CDR3 has 15 residues. CDR3 loop: CASSSTGGKIHEQYF. The CDR3 DNA reads as TGTGCCAGCAGTTCAACAGGGGGCAAGATCCACGAGCAGTACTTC.

This rearrangement joins TRBV7-3 to TRBJ2-2; 9 bases fit TRBD2. CDR3 length: 16 amino acids. Germline V lookup: CDR1 SGHTA, CDR2 FQGTGA. V was pared by 1 base and J by 4 bases, with 4 bases of the junction left unmatched. The CDR3 spells CASSLRAGGLTGELFF. CDR3 nucleotide sequence: TGTGCCAGCAGCTTAAGGGCGGGAGGGCTCACCGGGGAGCTGTTTTTT. The whole variable domain, filled in from reference TRBV7-3 and TRBJ2-2, reads GAGVSQTPSNKVTEKGKYVELRCDPISGHTALYWYRQSLGQGPEFLIYFQGTGAADDSGLPNDRFFAVRPEGSVSTLKIQRTERGDSAVYLCASSLRAGGLTGELFFGEGSRLTVL.

In its sample, this clone was seen once. V usage is TRBV6-4 and J usage is TRBJ1-1, with D possibly TRBD1 on 5 matching bases. V lost 3 bases, J lost 4 bases, and 15 bases lay in between. The CDR3 covers 15 residues. Germline assignment: CDR1 MRHNA and CDR2 SNTAGT. DNA for the CDR3: TGTGCCAGCAGTGAGGGACTCGGGGGAGCCACTGAAGCTTTCTTT. It is translated as CASSEGLGGATEAFF.